A selection of T cell receptor beta chains follows, all from one sample in a study of cytomegalovirus exposure and HLA in healthy donors. The protocol was immunoSEQ multiplex PCR, while the TCRdb copy is restricted to in-frame clones and leaves out a portion. The sample consists of some 95,000 clones, less than 70% of them appearing once. The sequenced sample consisted of PBMCs. The receptors here all came from a female donor in good health and CMV-seronegative. Both conserved end residues are part of each CDR3. The D gene is left open where the match is weak. For some rows the clone size is stated as once, few or many, or as a class when expanded; others skip it.

abundance: NA; d_gene: NA; v_gene: TRBV7-2; j_gene: TRBJ2-7; CDR3aa: CASIHLETGFYEQYF; CDR3nt: TGTGCCAGCATTCACCTTGAGACGGGATTCTACGAGCAGTACTTC
abundance: NA; d_gene: TRBD2; v_gene: TRBV6-6; j_gene: TRBJ2-7; CDR3aa: CASSLQTGGSLEQYF; CDR3nt: TGTGCCAGCAGTCTCCAGACGGGGGGTTCCCTCGAGCAGTACTTC
abundance: NA; d_gene: NA; v_gene: TRBV6-5; j_gene: TRBJ1-1; CDR3aa: CASSYSTPVPNTEAFF; CDR3nt: TGTGCCAGCAGTTACTCCACACCCGTTCCGAACACTGAAGCTTTCTTT
abundance: few; d_gene: TRBD2; v_gene: TRBV19; j_gene: TRBJ2-1; CDR3aa: CASSPGRGNEQFF; CDR3nt: TGTGCCAGTAGTCCCGGGAGGGGTAATGAGCAGTTCTTC
abundance: NA; d_gene: NA; v_gene: TRBV15; j_gene: TRBJ1-1; CDR3aa: CATSRPRGMNTEAFF; CDR3nt: TGTGCCACCAGCAGACCCAGGGGTATGAACACTGAAGCTTTCTTT
abundance: NA; d_gene: TRBD1; v_gene: TRBV6-6; j_gene: TRBJ1-5; CDR3aa: CASTGDRFYQPQHF; CDR3nt: TGTGCCAGCACCGGGGACAGATTTTATCAGCCCCAGCATTTT
abundance: few; d_gene: TRBD2; v_gene: TRBV5-1; j_gene: TRBJ2-7; CDR3aa: CASSPTTSVYEQYF; CDR3nt: TGCGCCAGCAGCCCCACGACTAGCGTCTACGAGCAGTACTTC
abundance: few; d_gene: TRBD2; v_gene: TRBV7-8; j_gene: TRBJ2-1; CDR3aa: CASSPKRDPLPGEQFF; CDR3nt: TGTGCCAGCAGCCCAAAGCGGGACCCCCTCCCGGGGGAGCAGTTCTTC
abundance: NA; d_gene: NA; v_gene: TRBV27; j_gene: TRBJ2-7; CDR3aa: CASSSPLTSSRYEQYF; CDR3nt: TGTGCCAGCAGTTCCCCCCTAACTAGTAGCCGCTACGAGCAGTACTTC
abundance: NA; d_gene: NA; v_gene: TRBV15; j_gene: TRBJ2-3; CDR3aa: CATSSRLVGDTQYF; CDR3nt: TGTGCCACCAGCTCGCGACTAGTAGGAGATACGCAGTATTTT
abundance: few; d_gene: NA; v_gene: TRBV4-3; j_gene: TRBJ2-3; CDR3aa: CASSQGAGPFNTDTQYF; CDR3nt: TGCGCCAGCAGCCAAGGGGCGGGACCGTTCAACACAGATACGCAGTATTTT
abundance: NA; d_gene: NA; v_gene: TRBV19; j_gene: TRBJ1-2; CDR3aa: CASSMVAGYYGYTF; CDR3nt: TGTGCCAGTAGTATGGTGGCGGGGTACTATGGCTACACCTTC
abundance: NA; d_gene: TRBD1; v_gene: TRBV28; j_gene: TRBJ1-2; CDR3aa: CASSSAGTGVGYTF; CDR3nt: TGTGCCAGCAGTTCAGCCGGGACAGGGGTTGGCTACACCTTC
abundance: NA; d_gene: NA; v_gene: TRBV7-9; j_gene: TRBJ2-7; CDR3aa: CASSPPGVLHEQYF; CDR3nt: TGTGCCAGCAGCCCTCCAGGGGTTCTCCACGAGCAGTACTTC